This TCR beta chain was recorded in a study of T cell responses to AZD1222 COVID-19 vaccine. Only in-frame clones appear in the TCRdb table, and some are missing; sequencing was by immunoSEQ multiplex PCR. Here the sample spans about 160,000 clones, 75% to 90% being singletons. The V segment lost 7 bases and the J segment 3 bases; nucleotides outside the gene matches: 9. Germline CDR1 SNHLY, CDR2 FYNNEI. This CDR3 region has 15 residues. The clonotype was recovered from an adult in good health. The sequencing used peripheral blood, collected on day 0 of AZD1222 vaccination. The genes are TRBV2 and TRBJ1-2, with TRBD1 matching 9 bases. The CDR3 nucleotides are TGTGCCAGCATGAACAGGGGGCTGAGGGACTATGGCTACACCTTC. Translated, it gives CASMNRGLRDYGYTF.